This T cell receptor (beta chain) was identified in a study of response to subunit inactivated influenza vaccine. TCRdb itself ran the RT-PCR reads through MiXCR, one entry per CDR3 protein. The sample comprises hundreds of thousands of distinct CDR3 sequences, 16% of which are singletons, and around 3% rests with the top ten. The V gene's germline CDR1 is ENHRY and CDR2 SYGVKD. CDR3 size: 16 residues. The J segment lost 8 bases and the V segment lost 8 bases, leaving 12 bases of the junction unmatched. For this clonotype: As yet, its antigen is unknown.

Study-level findings and limits: It was the authors' suggestion that each seasonal influenza vaccination recruits few new T cells.

This receptor was identified in a man aged 50 to 75 who received an inactivated influenza vaccine. V and J are TRBV10-3 and TRBJ2-1; TRBD2 matches 13 bases. Sequenced material: CD4+ T cells sorted from PBMCs, taken roughly 24 months after vaccination. In nucleotides, the CDR3 is TGTGCCATCGGATCCGGGACTAGCGGGACCCGCTATGAGCAGTTCTTC. Translated, it gives CAIGSGTSGTRYEQFF.